A selection of T cell receptor beta chains follows, all from one sample in a study of cytomegalovirus exposure and HLA in healthy donors. Libraries were prepared by immunoSEQ multiplex PCR; TCRdb keeps only in-frame clonotypes and omits some of them. The sample contains under 150,000 clones, about 87% of which appear only once. Material: PBMCs. These receptors all come from a woman under 30 in good health and CMV-seronegative. Each CDR3 is given without its conserved first and last residue. The D gene is left open where the match is weak.

J gene: TRBJ2-5; V gene: TRBV19; D gene: NA; CDR3 protein: ASSIGSGLETQY
J gene: TRBJ2-7; V gene: TRBV19; D gene: NA; CDR3 protein: ASSVSAGSSLSYEQY
J gene: TRBJ2-7; V gene: TRBV28; D gene: TRBD2; CDR3 protein: ASSLSSGSYEQY
J gene: TRBJ1-1; V gene: TRBV28; D gene: NA; CDR3 protein: ASSPSGSKNTEAF
J gene: TRBJ2-1; V gene: TRBV19; D gene: NA; CDR3 protein: ASSDPREKGYNEQF
J gene: TRBJ2-1; V gene: TRBV27; D gene: TRBD1; CDR3 protein: ASSNTGQGTYNEQF
J gene: TRBJ2-1; V gene: TRBV19; D gene: NA; CDR3 protein: ASSIRLGGGSYNEQF
J gene: TRBJ1-4; V gene: TRBV15; D gene: NA; CDR3 protein: ATSRDSPGGSVGEKLF
J gene: TRBJ2-6; V gene: TRBV25-1; D gene: TRBD1; CDR3 protein: ASSDLGGGQGANVLT
J gene: TRBJ2-1; V gene: TRBV7-2; D gene: TRBD1; CDR3 protein: ASSIGQGGYNEQF
J gene: TRBJ2-7; V gene: TRBV19; D gene: NA; CDR3 protein: ASSSTGYEQY
J gene: TRBJ1-2; V gene: TRBV30; D gene: NA; CDR3 protein: AWSVLGGHDGYT
J gene: TRBJ1-3; V gene: TRBV2; D gene: NA; CDR3 protein: ASSVQGSGNTIY
J gene: TRBJ2-5; V gene: TRBV9; D gene: NA; CDR3 protein: ASSSGTYQETQY
J gene: TRBJ1-2; V gene: TRBV19; D gene: NA; CDR3 protein: ASRRDLQEGRGYT
J gene: TRBJ1-5; V gene: TRBV19; D gene: NA; CDR3 protein: ASSSTGRNQPQH
J gene: TRBJ2-1; V gene: TRBV27; D gene: TRBD1; CDR3 protein: ASPTTGYNEQF
J gene: TRBJ2-1; V gene: TRBV7-6; D gene: TRBD2; CDR3 protein: ASSLELASFDEQF
J gene: TRBJ2-5; V gene: TRBV5-1; D gene: TRBD2; CDR3 protein: ASSLVGSGDQETQY
J gene: TRBJ2-4; V gene: TRBV29-1; D gene: NA; CDR3 protein: SVDFRGEGKNIQY
J gene: TRBJ2-1; V gene: TRBV12-5; D gene: NA; CDR3 protein: ASGPRSDIPRRDSYNEQF
J gene: TRBJ2-5; V gene: TRBV7-7; D gene: NA; CDR3 protein: ASSPTGFGETQY
J gene: TRBJ2-2; V gene: TRBV7-6; D gene: TRBD1; CDR3 protein: ASSSNQGAVGELF
J gene: TRBJ1-2; V gene: TRBV27; D gene: NA; CDR3 protein: ASSPLSLGSNYGYT
J gene: TRBJ2-7; V gene: TRBV19; D gene: NA; CDR3 protein: ASSIGFSSYEQY
J gene: TRBJ1-4; V gene: TRBV2; D gene: TRBD1; CDR3 protein: ASTGTGLEKLF
J gene: TRBJ2-2; V gene: TRBV11-2; D gene: TRBD2; CDR3 protein: ASSYSGGASTGELF
J gene: TRBJ2-1; V gene: TRBV5-5; D gene: NA; CDR3 protein: ASSPGLREQF
J gene: TRBJ1-1; V gene: TRBV7-2; D gene: TRBD1; CDR3 protein: ASSFTPGQGAQRTEAF
J gene: TRBJ2-7; V gene: TRBV4-2; D gene: NA; CDR3 protein: ASSRGDTYEQY
J gene: TRBJ2-3; V gene: TRBV15; D gene: NA; CDR3 protein: ATSRDRATDTQY
J gene: TRBJ2-5; V gene: TRBV2; D gene: TRBD2; CDR3 protein: ASSRTSGSLETQY
J gene: TRBJ2-5; V gene: TRBV7-3; D gene: TRBD2; CDR3 protein: ASSFSGRIGETQY
J gene: TRBJ2-7; V gene: TRBV27; D gene: NA; CDR3 protein: ASTGHSYEQY